The subject of this entry is one T cell receptor beta chain. These data come from a study of blood T cell repertoires in COVID-19. Looking at the study overall: In each case, the material was cDNA or gDNA derived from T cells, B-cell-depleted T cells, or PBMCs.

Per the authors' pipeline: Reference gene primer amplification gave estimated nucleated cell counts. Clones were sequenced by immunoSEQ multiplex PCR, and TCRdb holds only the in-frame ones, with some missing. V and J calls plus clone size are reproduced from that table; the DNA served to infer D and trimming. Here the sample spans about 160,000 clones, around 92% being singletons. The Seattle patients, enrolled during active infection, were followed longitudinally. The length of the CDR3 is 16 residues. V lost 6 bases to trimming and J lost 4 bases, with 20 bases between them. Germline-derived CDR1 and CDR2 are SGDLS and YYNGEE.

The chain is built from TRBV9 and TRBJ2-1; tentative D call: TRBD2 (6 bases). The source material was peripheral blood. The receptor's source is a man aged 25 to 40 with COVID-19, enrolled during active disease. The CDR3 spells CASTSRVADPYNEQFF. DNA of the CDR3: TGTGCCAGCACGTCGAGGGTAGCGGACCCGTACAATGAGCAGTTCTTC.